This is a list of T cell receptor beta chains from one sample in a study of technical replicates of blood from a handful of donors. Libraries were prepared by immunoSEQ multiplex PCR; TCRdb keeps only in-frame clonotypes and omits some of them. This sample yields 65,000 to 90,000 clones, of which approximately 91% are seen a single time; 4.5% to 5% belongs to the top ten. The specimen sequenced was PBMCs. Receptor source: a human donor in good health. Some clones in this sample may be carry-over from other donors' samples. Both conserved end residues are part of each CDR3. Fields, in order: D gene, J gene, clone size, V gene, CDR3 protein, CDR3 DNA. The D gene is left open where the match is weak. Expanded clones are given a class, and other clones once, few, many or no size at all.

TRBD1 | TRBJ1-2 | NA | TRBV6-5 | CASSGTENYGYTF | TGTGCCAGCTCCGGGACAGAGAACTATGGCTACACCTTC
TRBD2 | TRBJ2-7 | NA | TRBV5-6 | CASSSGGLAVYEQYF | TGTGCCAGCAGCTCCGGGGGACTAGCGGTTTACGAGCAGTACTTC
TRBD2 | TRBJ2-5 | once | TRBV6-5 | CASRRDYLAETQYF | TGTGCCAGCAGGAGGGACTATTTAGCAGAGACCCAGTACTTC
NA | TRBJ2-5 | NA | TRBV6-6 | CASSGLGETQYF | TGTGCCAGCAGTGGCCTTGGAGAGACCCAGTACTTC
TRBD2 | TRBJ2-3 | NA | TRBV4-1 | CASSQGILAGAQYF | TGCGCCAGCAGCCAAGGGATACTAGCGGGAGCGCAGTATTTT
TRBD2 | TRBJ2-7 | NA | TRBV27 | CASSSYFGGALYEQYF | TGTGCCAGCAGTTCGTACTTCGGGGGGGCCCTCTACGAGCAGTACTTC
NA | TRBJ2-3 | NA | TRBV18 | CASSTGYTTDTQYF | TGTGCCAGCTCCACGGGATACACCACAGATACGCAGTATTTT
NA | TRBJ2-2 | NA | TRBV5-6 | CASSRSEGSLMGELFF | TGTGCCAGCAGTAGATCGGAGGGTTCCCTCATGGGGGAGCTGTTTTTT
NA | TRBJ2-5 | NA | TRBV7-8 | CASSPRDGETQYF | TGTGCCAGCAGCCCCAGGGATGGTGAGACCCAGTACTTC
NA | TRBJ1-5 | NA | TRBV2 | CASSGVNSNQPQHF | TGTGCCAGCAGTGGCGTAAATAGCAATCAGCCCCAGCATTTT
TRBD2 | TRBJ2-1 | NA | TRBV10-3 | CAIRGTSSEQFF | TGTGCCATCAGGGGGACTAGCAGTGAGCAGTTCTTC
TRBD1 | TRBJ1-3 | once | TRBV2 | CASSPGTGTGNTIYF | TGTGCCAGCAGTCCCGGGACAGGGACTGGAAACACCATATATTTT
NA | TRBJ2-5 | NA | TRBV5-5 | CASTNLPAGIETQYF | TGTGCCAGCACCAACCTCCCGGCGGGAATAGAGACCCAGTACTTC
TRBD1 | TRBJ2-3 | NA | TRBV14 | CASSRRGPGDTQYF | TGTGCCAGCAGCCGAAGGGGGCCGGGAGATACGCAGTATTTT
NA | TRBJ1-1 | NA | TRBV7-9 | CASVTGFTEAFF | TGTGCCAGCGTCACAGGGTTCACTGAAGCTTTCTTT
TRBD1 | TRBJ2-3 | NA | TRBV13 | CASSFASGGVDTQYF | TGTGCCAGCAGCTTCGCGTCAGGGGGAGTAGATACGCAGTATTTT
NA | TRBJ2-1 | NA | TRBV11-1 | CASSPRSYNEQFF | TGTGCCAGCAGCCCCCGCTCCTACAATGAGCAGTTCTTC
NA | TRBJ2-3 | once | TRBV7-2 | CASSFGWGADTQYF | TGTGCCAGCAGCTTCGGCTGGGGGGCAGATACGCAGTATTTT
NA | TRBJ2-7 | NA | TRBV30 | CAWSPGDEQYF | TGTGCCTGGAGTCCAGGGGACGAGCAGTACTTC
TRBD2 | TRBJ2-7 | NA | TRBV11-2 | CASSSTSGTNEQYF | TGTGCCAGCAGCTCGACTAGCGGGACTAACGAGCAGTACTTC
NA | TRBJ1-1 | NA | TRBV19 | CASSIGQINTEAFF | TGTGCCAGTAGTATAGGACAGATAAACACTGAAGCTTTCTTT
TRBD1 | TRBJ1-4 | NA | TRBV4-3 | CASTPTTGGNEKLFF | TGCGCCAGCACGCCGACGACAGGGGGCAATGAAAAACTGTTTTTT
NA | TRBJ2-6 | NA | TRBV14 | CASSQDRRAGANVLTF | TGTGCCAGCAGCCAAGACCGGAGGGCTGGGGCCAACGTCCTGACTTTC
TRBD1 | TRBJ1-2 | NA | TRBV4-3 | CASSQDRGGFNYGYTF | TGCGCCAGCAGCCAAGATCGAGGGGGCTTTAACTATGGCTACACCTTC
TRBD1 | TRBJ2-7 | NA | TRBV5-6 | CASSLVGTGYEQYF | TGTGCCAGCAGCTTGGTAGGGACAGGCTACGAGCAGTACTTC
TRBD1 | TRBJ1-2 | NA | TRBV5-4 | CASSLQGDYGYTF | TGTGCCAGCAGCTTGCAGGGGGACTATGGCTACACCTTC
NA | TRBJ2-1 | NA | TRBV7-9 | CASSLGLIFDNEQFF | TGTGCCAGCAGCCTCGGACTCATATTTGACAATGAGCAGTTCTTC
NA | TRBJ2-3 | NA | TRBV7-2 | CASSSGLWADTQYF | TGTGCCAGCAGCTCTGGACTCTGGGCAGATACGCAGTATTTT
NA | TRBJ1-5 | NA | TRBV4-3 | CASSQGAGNQPQHF | TGCGCCAGCAGCCAAGGAGCGGGAAATCAGCCCCAGCATTTT
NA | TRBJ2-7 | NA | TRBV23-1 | CASSQYNEQYF | TGCGCCAGCAGTCAATACAACGAGCAGTACTTC
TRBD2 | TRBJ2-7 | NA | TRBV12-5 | CASGLVGSGSHEQYF | TGTGCTAGTGGTTTGGTCGGTAGCGGGAGCCACGAGCAGTACTTC
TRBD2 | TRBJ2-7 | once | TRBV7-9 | CASSTAAGTTYEQYF | TGTGCCAGCAGCACAGCAGCGGGGACCACCTACGAGCAGTACTTC
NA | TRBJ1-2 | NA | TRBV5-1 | CASSPKTGGYGYTF | TGCGCCAGCAGCCCCAAGACAGGCGGCTATGGCTACACCTTC
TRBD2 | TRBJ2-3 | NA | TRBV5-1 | CASSLGLDTDTQYF | TGCGCCAGCAGCCTGGGACTAGACACAGATACGCAGTATTTT
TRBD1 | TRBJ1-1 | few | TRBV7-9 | CASSSRDRWDTEAFF | TGTGCCAGCAGCTCCCGGGACAGGTGGGACACTGAAGCTTTCTTT
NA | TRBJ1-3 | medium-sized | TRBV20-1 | CSARDGNTIYF | TGCAGTGCGCGAGATGGAAACACCATATATTTT
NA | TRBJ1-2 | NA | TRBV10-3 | CAISESDLGYGYTF | TGTGCCATCAGTGAGTCTGACTTGGGCTATGGCTACACCTTC
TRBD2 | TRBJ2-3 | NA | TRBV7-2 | CASSFSGLAGEPYTQYF | TGTGCCAGCAGCTTTTCTGGACTAGCGGGGGAACCTTATACGCAGTATTTT
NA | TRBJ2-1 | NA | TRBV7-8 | CASSPSEKPIYNEQFF | TGTGCCAGCAGCCCCAGCGAGAAGCCGATCTACAATGAGCAGTTCTTC
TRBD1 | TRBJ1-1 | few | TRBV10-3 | CAISESDRGAEAFF | TGTGCCATCAGTGAGTCGGACAGGGGAGCAGAAGCTTTCTTT
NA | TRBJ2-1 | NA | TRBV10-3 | CAITKGGYNEQFF | TGTGCCATCACGAAAGGGGGCTACAATGAGCAGTTCTTC
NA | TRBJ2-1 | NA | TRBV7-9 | CASSFTIGVYNEQFF | TGTGCCAGCAGCTTCACGATAGGGGTCTACAATGAGCAGTTCTTC
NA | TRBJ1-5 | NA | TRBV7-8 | CASSLTGGNQPQHF | TGTGCCAGCAGCTTAACCGGGGGTAATCAGCCCCAGCATTTT